The T cell receptor (beta chain) under discussion was sequenced for a study of blood T cell repertoires in COVID-19. Only in-frame clones appear in the TCRdb table, and some are missing; sequencing was by immunoSEQ multiplex PCR. The sample has tens of thousands of clones; around 73% are singletons. Ages ranged from about 18 to 100 years, with residence in approximately 25 US areas. The CDR3 loop spans 13 amino acids. CDR1 SGHNT and CDR2 YYREEE come from the germline V gene (reference sequence). With 2 bases removed from V and 7 bases from J, the gap between germline ends came to 12 bases. Sequencing was carried out using PBMCs or T cells enriched from blood (not recorded which). The origin of this receptor is a woman aged 45-59 years with acute COVID-19. The chain joins TRBV5-4 to TRBJ1-1, with D unclear. The CDR3 spells CASSFNRDLEAFF. The CDR3 nucleotides are TGTGCCAGCAGCTTCAACAGAGATCTTGAAGCTTTCTTT.